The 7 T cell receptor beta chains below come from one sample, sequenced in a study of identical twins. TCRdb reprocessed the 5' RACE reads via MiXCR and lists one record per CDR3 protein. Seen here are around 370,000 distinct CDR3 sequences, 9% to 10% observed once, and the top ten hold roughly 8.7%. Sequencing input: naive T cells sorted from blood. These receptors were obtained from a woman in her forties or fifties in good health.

CDR3 loop: CSARGSSVEQFF. Written as DNA, the CDR3 is TGCAGTGCTAGAGGGAGTAGCGTTGAGCAGTTCTTC. The chain links TRBV20-1 to TRBJ2-1; D perhaps matches TRBD2 (5 bases). The CDR3 length is 12 residues. Germline CDR1 DFQATT, CDR2 SNEGSKA (reference sequence). Trimming removed 1 base at V and 9 bases at J, with 10 bases between.

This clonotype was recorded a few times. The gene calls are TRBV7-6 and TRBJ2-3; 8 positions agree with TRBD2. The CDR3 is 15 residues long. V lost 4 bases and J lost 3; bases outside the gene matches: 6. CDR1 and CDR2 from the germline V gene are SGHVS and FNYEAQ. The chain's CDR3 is CASSSPTSGTDTQYF. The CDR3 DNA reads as TGTGCCAGCAGCTCCCCCACTAGCGGAACAGATACGCAGTATTTT.

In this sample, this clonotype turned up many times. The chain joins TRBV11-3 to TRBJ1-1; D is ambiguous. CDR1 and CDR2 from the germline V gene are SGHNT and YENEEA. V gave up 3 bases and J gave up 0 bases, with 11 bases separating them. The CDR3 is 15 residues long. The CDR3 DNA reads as TGTGCCAGCAGCTTTCGGACGGGAGTGAACACTGAAGCTTTCTTT. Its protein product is CASSFRTGVNTEAFF.

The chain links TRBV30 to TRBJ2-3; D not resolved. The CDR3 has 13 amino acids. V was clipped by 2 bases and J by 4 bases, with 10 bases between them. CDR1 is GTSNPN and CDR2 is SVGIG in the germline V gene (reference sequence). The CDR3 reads CAWSRVAADTQYF. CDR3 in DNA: TGTGCCTGGAGTAGGGTAGCTGCAGATACGCAGTATTTT.

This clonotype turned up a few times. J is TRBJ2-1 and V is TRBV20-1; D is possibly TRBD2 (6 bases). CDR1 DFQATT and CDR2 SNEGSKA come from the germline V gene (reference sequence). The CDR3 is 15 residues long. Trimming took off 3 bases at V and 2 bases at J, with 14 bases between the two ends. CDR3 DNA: TGCAGTGCTAGGATAGGTCCGGGGGCCTACAATGAGCAGTTCTTC. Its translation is CSARIGPGAYNEQFF.

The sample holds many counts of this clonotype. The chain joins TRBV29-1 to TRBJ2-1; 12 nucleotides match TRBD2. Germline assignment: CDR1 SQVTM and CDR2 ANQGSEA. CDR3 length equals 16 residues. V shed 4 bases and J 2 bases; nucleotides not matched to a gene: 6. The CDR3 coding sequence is TGCAGCGTTGGGACTAGCGGGACAAGGGCCTACAATGAGCAGTTCTTC. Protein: CSVGTSGTRAYNEQFF.

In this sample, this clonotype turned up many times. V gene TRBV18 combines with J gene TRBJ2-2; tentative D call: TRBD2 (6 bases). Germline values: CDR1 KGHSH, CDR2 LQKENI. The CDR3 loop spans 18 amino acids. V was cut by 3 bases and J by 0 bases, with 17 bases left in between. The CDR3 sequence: CASSPTVYRETNTGELFF. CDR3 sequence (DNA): TGTGCCAGCTCACCGACGGTGTACCGGGAGACGAACACCGGGGAGCTGTTTTTT.